The 15 T cell receptor beta chains below were found in one sample sequenced in a study of T cell responses to AZD1222 COVID-19 vaccine. Profiled with immunoSEQ multiplex PCR; TCRdb holds only in-frame clones, not every one. This sample yields 110,000 to 150,000 clones, of which over 90% are seen a single time; over 0.9% belongs to the top ten. The sample in question was peripheral blood, obtained on day 0 of MenACWY control vaccination. These receptors were obtained from an adult in good health.

The chain combines TRBV4-3 with TRBJ1-6; D might be TRBD1 (5 bases). Germline V gene lookup returns CDR1 LGHNA and CDR2 YSLEER. This CDR3 spans 14 amino acids. Between the trimmed V and J ends, which lost 5 bases and 5 bases, there was a span of 10 bases. DNA of the CDR3: TGCGCCAGCAGCTTTGGACATAATAATTCACCCCTCCACTTT. Protein sequence: CASSFGHNNSPLHF.

The V gene is TRBV18, the J gene TRBJ1-3; D is possibly TRBD1 (6 bases). CDR1 is KGHSH, CDR2 LQKENI, per germline. Between the trimmed V and J ends, which lost 3 bases and 4 bases, there was a span of 19 bases. This CDR3 has 17 amino acids. Written as DNA, the CDR3 is TGTGCCAGCTCACCGACACGGGGAGGGGGAGCCGGAAACACCATATATTTT. The encoded protein is CASSPTRGGGAGNTIYF.

The gene calls are TRBV7-9 and TRBJ1-2, with 8 bases that match TRBD1. Germline trimming cut 3 bases from V and 5 bases from J; bases unmatched to any gene: 2. The length of the CDR3 is 13 residues. The germline V gene has CDR1 SEHNR and CDR2 FQNEAQ (reference sequence). CDR3 region: CASSFGTGYGYTF. The CDR3 DNA reads as TGTGCCAGCAGCTTTGGGACAGGTTATGGCTACACCTTC.

J is TRBJ2-7 and V is TRBV6-5; D is unresolved. The CDR3 runs to 10 residues. CDR1 MNHEY and CDR2 SVGAGI come from the germline V gene. V shed 8 bases and J shed 1 base, with 3 bases lying between them. In DNA, the CDR3 is TGTGCCAGCGGGTCCTACGAGCAGTACTTC. Encoded protein: CASGSYEQYF.

This clone was found a few times. This chain joins TRBV7-2 and TRBJ2-7, with 10 nucleotides matching TRBD2. Germline loops: CDR1 SGHTA, CDR2 FQGNSA. J lost 3 bases, V lost 2 bases, and 4 bases had no gene match. This CDR3 spans 15 amino acids. CDR3 loop: CASSLTSGILYEQYF. CDR3 sequence (DNA): TGTGCCAGCAGCTTAACTAGCGGGATACTCTACGAGCAGTACTTC.

The chain has TRBV9 and TRBJ2-3; 8 bases map to TRBD1. The CDR3 has 14 residues. V dropped 5 bases and J dropped 4; count of bases not matched to a gene: 6. Looked up from germline, CDR1 is SGDLS and CDR2 is YYNGEE. The CDR3 nucleotides read TGTGCCAGCAGAGAGACAGGGGATTCAGATACGCAGTATTTT. Its translation: CASRETGDSDTQYF.

The V and J genes are TRBV27 and TRBJ1-1, with TRBD1 as a possible D gene (5 bases). Germline V lookup: CDR1 MNHEY, CDR2 SMNVEV (reference sequence). There are 13 residues in the CDR3. V shed 6 bases and J shed 5 bases, with 13 bases lying between them. The CDR3 sequence is CASRSLGVTEAFF. DNA for the CDR3: TGTGCCAGCAGATCTCTGGGGGTGACTGAAGCTTTCTTT.

V and J are TRBV9 and TRBJ2-1; 14 bases are shared with TRBD2. J was trimmed by 7 bases and V by 4 bases; bases with no gene match: 10. Germline V gives CDR1 SGDLS, CDR2 YYNGEE. CDR3 length: 17 residues. CDR3 sequence reads: CASSLPEGTSGRNEQFF. CDR3 DNA: TGTGCCAGCAGCCTTCCAGAGGGGACTAGCGGGAGAAATGAGCAGTTCTTC.

The chain joins TRBV5-1 to TRBJ2-1, with D unclear. V gave up 1 base and J gave up 8 bases, with 7 bases separating them. This CDR3 region has 12 residues. Germline V gene data show CDR1 as SGHRS and CDR2 as YFSETQ. The CDR3 DNA reads as TGCGCCAGCAGCTTGCTGGTGGATGAGCAGTTCTTC. It yields the protein CASSLLVDEQFF.

CDR3 loop: CASSGDSNQPQHF. CDR3 DNA sequence: TGCGCCAGCAGCGGGGATAGCAATCAGCCCCAGCATTTT. This chain joins TRBV4-3 and TRBJ1-5; D gene unclear. There are 13 residues in the CDR3. Per the germline V gene, CDR1 is LGHNA and CDR2 is YSLEER. Trimming took 5 bases from V and 0 from J, leaving 5 bases between them.

The chain links TRBV4-1 to TRBJ1-2, with D perhaps matching TRBD1 (5 bases). This CDR3 region has 16 residues. Deletions cut 0 bases from V and 2 bases from J, with 13 bases between. The germline CDR1 and CDR2 sequences are MGHRA and YSYEKL. CDR3 region: CASSQDRRVSNYGYTF. In nucleotides, the CDR3 is TGCGCCAGCAGCCAAGACCGCAGGGTTTCCAACTATGGCTACACCTTC.

The chain uses TRBV19 and TRBJ1-1; D remains ambiguous. V was clipped by 4 bases and J by 5 bases, with 11 bases between them. CDR3 length equals 13 residues. Germline V gives CDR1 LNHDA, CDR2 SQIVND (reference sequence). The CDR3 DNA reads as TGTGCCAGTAGTAGGGGAAGCGGGACTGAAGCTTTCTTT. It codes for CASSRGSGTEAFF.

This rearrangement joins TRBV7-3 to TRBJ2-7, with D perhaps matching TRBD1 or TRBD2 (5 bases each). The CDR3 has 14 amino acids. Germline loops: CDR1 SGHTA, CDR2 FQGTGA. V was clipped by 2 bases and J by 5 bases, with 13 bases between them. CDR3 sequence: CASSLGASKNEQYF. The CDR3 nucleotides are TGTGCCAGCAGCTTAGGGGCTAGCAAAAACGAGCAGTACTTC. The full variable domain, its missing parts supplied by reference TRBV7-3 and TRBJ2-7, is GAGVSQTPSNKVTEKGKYVELRCDPISGHTALYWYRQSLGQGPEFLIYFQGTGAADDSGLPNDRFFAVRPEGSVSTLKIQRTERGDSAVYLCASSLGASKNEQYFGPGTRLTVT.

This CDR3 reads CASKASGNYEQYF. The DNA of the CDR3 is TGTGCCAGCAAGGCTAGCGGGAACTACGAGCAGTACTTC. V gene TRBV14 combines with J gene TRBJ2-7; 9 bases match TRBD2. This CDR3 has 13 amino acids. V dropped 7 bases and J dropped 3; count of bases not matched to a gene: 4. CDR1 and CDR2 (germline): SGHDN, FVKESK.

The chain carries TRBV18 and TRBJ1-2; D gene uncertain. Trimming left V 2 bases short and J 4 bases short, with 14 bases between. This CDR3 is 15 amino acids long. Germline V gives CDR1 KGHSH, CDR2 LQKENI. CDR3 sequence (DNA): TGTGCCAGCTCACCAAATTCTGAGGCGTCCTATGGCTACACCTTC. Amino acid sequence: CASSPNSEASYGYTF.